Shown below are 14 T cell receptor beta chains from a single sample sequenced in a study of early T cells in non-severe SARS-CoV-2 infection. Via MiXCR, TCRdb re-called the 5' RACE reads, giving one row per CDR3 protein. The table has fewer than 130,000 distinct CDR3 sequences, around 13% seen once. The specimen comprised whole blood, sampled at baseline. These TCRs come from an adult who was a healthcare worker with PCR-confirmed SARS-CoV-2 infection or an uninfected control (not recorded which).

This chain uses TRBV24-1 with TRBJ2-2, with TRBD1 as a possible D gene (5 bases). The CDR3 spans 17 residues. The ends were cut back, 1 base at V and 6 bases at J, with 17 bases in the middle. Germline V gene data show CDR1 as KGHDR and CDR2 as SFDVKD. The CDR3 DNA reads TGTGCCACCAGTGATTTACTTGGACAAGGATCGGCCGGGGAGCTGTTTTTT. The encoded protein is CATSDLLGQGSAGELFF.

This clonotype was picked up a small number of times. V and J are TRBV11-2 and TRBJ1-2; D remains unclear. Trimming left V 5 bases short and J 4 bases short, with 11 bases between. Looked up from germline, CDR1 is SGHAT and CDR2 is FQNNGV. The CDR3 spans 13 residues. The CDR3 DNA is TGTGCCAGCAGCCGGTCCCACACCTATGGCTACACCTTC. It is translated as CASSRSHTYGYTF.

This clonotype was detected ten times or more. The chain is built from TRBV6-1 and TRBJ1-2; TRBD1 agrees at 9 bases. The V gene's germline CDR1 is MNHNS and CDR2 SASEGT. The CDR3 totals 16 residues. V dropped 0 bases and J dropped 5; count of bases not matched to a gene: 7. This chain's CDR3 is CASSEARDRVIYGYTF. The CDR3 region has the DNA TGTGCCAGCAGTGAAGCGCGGGACAGGGTTATTTATGGCTACACCTTC.

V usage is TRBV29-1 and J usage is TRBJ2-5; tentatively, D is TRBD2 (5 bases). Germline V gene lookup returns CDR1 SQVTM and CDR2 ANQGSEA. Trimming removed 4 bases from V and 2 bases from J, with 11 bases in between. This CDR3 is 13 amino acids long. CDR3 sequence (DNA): TGCAGCGTTGCCCTGGGGAGACAAGAGACCCAGTACTTC. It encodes CSVALGRQETQYF. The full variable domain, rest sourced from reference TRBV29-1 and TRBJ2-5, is SAVISQKPSRDICQRGTSLTIQCQVDSQVTMMFWYRQQPGQSLTLIATANQGSEATYESGFVIDKFPISRPNLTFSTLTVSNMSPEDSSIYLCSVALGRQETQYFGPGTRLLVL.

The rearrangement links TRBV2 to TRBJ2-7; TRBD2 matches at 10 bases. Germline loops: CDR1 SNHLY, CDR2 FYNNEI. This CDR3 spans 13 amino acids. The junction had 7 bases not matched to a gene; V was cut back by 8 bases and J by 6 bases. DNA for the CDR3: TGTGCCAGCTTTAGCGGGAGGAGAAGCGAGCAGTACTTC. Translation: CASFSGRRSEQYF. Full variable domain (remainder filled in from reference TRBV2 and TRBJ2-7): EPEVTQTPSHQVTQMGQEVILRCVPISNHLYFYWYRQILGQKVEFLVSFYNNEISEKSEIFDDQFSVERPDGSNFTLKIRSTKLEDSAMYFCASFSGRRSEQYFGPGTRLTVT.

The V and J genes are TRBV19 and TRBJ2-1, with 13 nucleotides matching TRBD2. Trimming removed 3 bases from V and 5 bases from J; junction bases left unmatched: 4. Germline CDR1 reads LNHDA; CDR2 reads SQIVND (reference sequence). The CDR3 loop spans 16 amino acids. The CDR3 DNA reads TGTGCCAGTAGTATTGGGGGACTAGCGGGGCACAATGAGCAGTTCTTC. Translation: CASSIGGLAGHNEQFF.

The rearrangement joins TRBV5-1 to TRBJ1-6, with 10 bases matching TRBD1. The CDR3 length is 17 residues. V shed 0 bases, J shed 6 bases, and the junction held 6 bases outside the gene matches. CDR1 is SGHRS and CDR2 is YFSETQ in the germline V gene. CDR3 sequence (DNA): TGCGCCAGCAGCTTGGCCTGGGACAGGGGCACTAATTCACCCCTCCACTTT. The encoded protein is CASSLAWDRGTNSPLHF.

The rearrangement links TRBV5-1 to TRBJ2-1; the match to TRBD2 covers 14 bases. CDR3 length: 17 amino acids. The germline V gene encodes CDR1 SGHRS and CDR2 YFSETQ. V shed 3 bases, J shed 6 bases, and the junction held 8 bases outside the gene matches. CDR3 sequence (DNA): TGCGCCAGCAGCTACGGACTAGCGGGAGGTCTCTTCAATGAGCAGTTCTTC. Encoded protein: CASSYGLAGGLFNEQFF.

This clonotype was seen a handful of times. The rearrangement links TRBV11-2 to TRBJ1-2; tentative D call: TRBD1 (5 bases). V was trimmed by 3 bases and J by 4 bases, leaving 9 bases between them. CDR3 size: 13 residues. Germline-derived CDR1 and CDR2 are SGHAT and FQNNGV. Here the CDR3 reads CASSFPGFYGYTF. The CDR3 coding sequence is TGTGCCAGCAGCTTCCCAGGGTTCTATGGCTACACCTTC.

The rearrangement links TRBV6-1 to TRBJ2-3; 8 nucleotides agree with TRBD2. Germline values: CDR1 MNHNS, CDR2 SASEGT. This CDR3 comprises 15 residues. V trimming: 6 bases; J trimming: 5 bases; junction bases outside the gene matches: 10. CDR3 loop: CASRGLVMDRDTQYF. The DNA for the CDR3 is TGTGCCAGCAGGGGACTAGTGATGGATAGAGATACGCAGTATTTT.

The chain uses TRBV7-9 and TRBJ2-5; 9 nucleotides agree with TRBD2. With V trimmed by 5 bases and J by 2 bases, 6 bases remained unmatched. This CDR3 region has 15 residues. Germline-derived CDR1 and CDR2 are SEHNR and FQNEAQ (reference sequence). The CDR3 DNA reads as TGTGCCAGCAGCAAAGCGGGGGGCCCTCAAGAGACCCAGTACTTC. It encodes CASSKAGGPQETQYF.

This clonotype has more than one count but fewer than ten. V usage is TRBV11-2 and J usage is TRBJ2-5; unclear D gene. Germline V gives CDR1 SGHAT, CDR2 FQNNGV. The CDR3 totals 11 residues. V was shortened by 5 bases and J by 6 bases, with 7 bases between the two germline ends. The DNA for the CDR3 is TGTGCCAGCAGCCCCGATCAGACCCAGTACTTC. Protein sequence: CASSPDQTQYF.

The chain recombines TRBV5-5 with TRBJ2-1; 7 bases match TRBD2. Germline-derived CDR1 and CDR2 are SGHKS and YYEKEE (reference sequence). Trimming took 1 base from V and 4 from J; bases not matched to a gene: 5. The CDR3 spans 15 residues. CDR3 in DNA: TGTGCCAGCAGCTTGTTTGCGGGAGTTTACAATGAGCAGTTCTTC. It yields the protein CASSLFAGVYNEQFF.

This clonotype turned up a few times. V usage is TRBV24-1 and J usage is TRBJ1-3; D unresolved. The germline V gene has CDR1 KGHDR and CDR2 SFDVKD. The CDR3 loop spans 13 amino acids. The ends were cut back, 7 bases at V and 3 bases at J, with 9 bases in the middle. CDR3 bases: TGTGCCACCAGACAGACGGGTGGAAACACCATATATTTT. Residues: CATRQTGGNTIYF.